This note documents a single T cell receptor beta chain sequence. This sample was taken from a study of cytomegalovirus exposure and HLA in healthy donors. The PCR employed 60 Vbeta primers together with 13 Jbeta primers. Profiling relied on immunoSEQ multiplex PCR, and the TCRdb table lists in-frame clones only, not all of them. This table has about 170,000 clones, around 80% appearing once. The sequence was obtained from a man aged 30 to 45 in good health and CMV-seropositive. Sequenced input: PBMCs.

CDR3 DNA sequence: TGTGCCATCGAGCGTCCCTCCTACGAGCAGTACTTC. It codes for CAIERPSYEQYF. The J gene is TRBJ2-7, the V gene TRBV28; D call uncertain. V was shortened by 10 bases and J by 0 bases, with 10 bases between the two germline ends. The CDR3 runs to 12 residues. Per germline, CDR1 MDHEN and CDR2 SYDVKM.